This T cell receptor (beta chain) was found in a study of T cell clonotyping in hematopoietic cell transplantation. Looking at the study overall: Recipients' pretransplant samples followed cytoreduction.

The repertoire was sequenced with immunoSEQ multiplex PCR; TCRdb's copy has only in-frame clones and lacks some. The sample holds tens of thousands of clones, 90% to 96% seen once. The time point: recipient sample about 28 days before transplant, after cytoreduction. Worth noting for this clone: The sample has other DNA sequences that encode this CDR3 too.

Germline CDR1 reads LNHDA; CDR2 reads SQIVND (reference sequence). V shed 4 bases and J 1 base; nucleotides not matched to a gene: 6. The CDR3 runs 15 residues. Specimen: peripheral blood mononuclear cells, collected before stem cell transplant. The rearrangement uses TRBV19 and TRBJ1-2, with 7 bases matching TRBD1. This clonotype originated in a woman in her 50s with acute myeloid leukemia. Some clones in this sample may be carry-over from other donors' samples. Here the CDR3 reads CASSSGTAGNYGYTF. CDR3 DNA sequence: TGTGCCAGTAGTAGTGGGACAGCGGGTAACTATGGCTACACCTTC.